This entry lists 20 T cell receptor beta chains sequenced from one sample in a study of tumor-infiltrating lymphocytes in primary liver carcinoma. TCR beta cDNA was made from approximately 500 ng total RNA with a constant-region primer. Construction of TCR beta libraries relied on three successive nested multiplex PCR rounds employing slightly modified ARM-PCR. The first two PCR rounds used TRBV1-TRBV30 forward primers with a C-beta reverse primer, roughly 11 cycles each. MiXCR, applied by TCRdb to the multiplex PCR reads, yields one record per CDR3 protein. The sample carries some 190,000 distinct CDR3 sequences, 60% recorded once. Germline DNA was also extracted, while the blood RNA originated from unsorted whole blood. The sequencing input was peripheral blood. These receptor sequences come from a man in his forties or fifties with primary liver carcinoma and hepatitis B virus infection.

This clonotype came up many times. This chain uses TRBV14 with TRBJ1-6; possible D gene TRBD1, 5 bases. The germline V gene has CDR1 SGHDN and CDR2 FVKESK. The germline V and J ends were trimmed by 3 bases and 6 bases, with 9 bases remaining between them. The CDR3 extends over 14 amino acids. CDR3 amino acids: CASSQWGGNSPLHF. Here the CDR3 DNA reads TGTGCCAGCAGCCAGTGGGGGGGTAATTCACCCCTCCACTTT.

On this clonotype: The conserved phenylalanine or tryptophan normally closing the CDR3 is absent here, so this likely arose from a read error. The rearrangement links TRBV11-2 to TRBJ1-1, with D unclear. Germline V gene lookup returns CDR1 SGHAT and CDR2 FQNNGV. V lost 6 bases to trimming and J lost 5 bases, with 16 bases between them. This CDR3 is built from 14 residues. CDR3 bases: TGTGCCAGCAGTTGTACTCCGGCGGGAACTGAAGCTTTCGTT. Its protein product is CASSCTPAGTEAFV.

In its sample, this clonotype was seen a few times. The V and J genes are TRBV5-4 and TRBJ2-1, with 8 bases aligning to TRBD1. This CDR3 has 13 amino acids. From germline, CDR1 is SGHNT and CDR2 YYREEE (reference sequence). With V trimmed by 2 bases and J by 8 bases, 3 bases remained unmatched. The CDR3: CASSFGQGYEQFF. The CDR3 DNA sequence: TGTGCCAGCAGCTTTGGACAGGGTTATGAGCAGTTCTTC.

V usage is TRBV10-3 and J usage is TRBJ2-1, with a possible D match to TRBD1 (6 bases). Germline CDR1 is ENHRY and CDR2 is SYGVKD. The CDR3 covers 14 residues. Trimming took 3 bases from V and 4 from J, leaving 10 bases between them. Here the CDR3 reads CAISDSTGYNEQFF. The DNA of the CDR3 is TGTGCCATCAGTGATTCGACAGGTTACAATGAGCAGTTCTTC.

This clonotype was counted at least ten times. This chain uses TRBV11-2 with TRBJ2-7; TRBD1 aligns across 9 bases. V was pared by 6 bases and J by 1 base, with 16 bases of the junction left unmatched. The germline CDR1 and CDR2 sequences are SGHAT and FQNNGV. This CDR3 contains 18 residues. The CDR3 DNA sequence: TGTGCCAGCAGTCCTATTAACCGCCGACAGGGGGTTTCCTACGAGCAGTACTTC. It is translated as CASSPINRRQGVSYEQYF.

In regard to this clonotype: One end of the junction is discordant with germline, which a read error may explain. V usage is TRBV11-2 and J usage is TRBJ1-2, with unresolved D. This CDR3 has 15 amino acids. In germline, CDR1 is SGHAT, CDR2 FQNNGV. CDR3 sequence: CAGSWCQQANYGYTF. Written as DNA, the CDR3 is TGTGCCGGCAGCTGGTGCCAGCAAGCTAACTATGGCTACACCTTC.

Remarks on this clonotype: One base away lies a much larger clone, so this may be a sequencing read error. This sequence joins TRBV11-2 and TRBJ1-1; D gene unclear. The CDR3 runs 14 residues. Germline CDR1 reads SGHAT; CDR2 reads FQNNGV. CDR3 protein: CASSSAGPNTEALF. DNA of the CDR3: TGTGCCAGCAGTTCTGCAGGACCGAACACTGAAGCTCTCTTT. Complete variable domain (other parts from reference TRBV11-2 and TRBJ1-1): EAGVAQSPRYKIIEKRQSVAFWCNPISGHATLYWYQQILGQGPKLLIQFQNNGVVDDSQLPKDRFSAERLKGVDSTLKIQPAKLEDSAVYLCASSSAGPNTEALFGQGTRLTVV.

Notes on this clonotype: An end of the junction differs from the germline gene, which may be a read error. The rearrangement uses TRBV12-3 or TRBV12-4 and TRBJ2-5; TRBD1 aligns across 8 bases. The CDR3 totals 13 residues. This CDR3 is CVSSRDRQETQYF. In DNA, the CDR3 is TGTGTCAGCAGCCGGGACAGGCAAGAGACCCAGTATTTC.

For this clonotype: At one end the junction does not follow the germline gene, possibly because of a read error. The gene calls are TRBV11-2 and TRBJ1-5; TRBD1 matches 9 bases. The CDR3 sequence is 15 residues long. Germline assignment: CDR1 SGHAT and CDR2 FQNNGV. DNA for the CDR3: TGTGCCACCAGCTTAGGGACAGGGAGCAATCAGCCCCAGCATTTT. This codes for CATSLGTGSNQPQHF.

Points on this clonotype: Likely a read error: the CDR3 ends without its conserved phenylalanine or tryptophan. The gene calls are TRBV13 and TRBJ2-2; D unresolved. The germline V gene has CDR1 PRHDT and CDR2 FYEKMQ (reference sequence). CDR3 length equals 16 residues. CDR3 in DNA: TGTGCTAGCAGCTTAGGCCTTGGGGAATACACCGGGGAGCTGTTTCTT. Amino acids: CASSLGLGEYTGELFL.

The chain combines TRBV12-3 or TRBV12-4 with TRBJ2-5, with 7 nucleotides matching TRBD1. This CDR3 has 14 residues. The trim removed 3 bases at V and 0 bases at J, leaving 1 base unmatched. CDR3 protein: CASSLTGYQETQYF. The DNA for the CDR3 is TGTGCCAGCAGTTTGACAGGGTACCAAGAGACCCAGTACTTC.

On this clonotype itself: Compared with germline, one end of the junction differs, possibly owing to a read error. This chain joins TRBV6-5 and TRBJ2-2, with 8 bases aligning to TRBD1. This CDR3 is 15 amino acids long. CDR1 is MNHEY, CDR2 SVGAGI, per germline. The CDR3 here is CASRPGAGGPGELFF. The CDR3 DNA reads TGTGCCAGCAGACCGGGGGCAGGGGGCCCCGGGGAACTGTTTTTT.

The chain uses TRBV4-1 and TRBJ2-2, with a possible D match to TRBD1 (5 bases). This CDR3 region has 15 residues. Germline CDR1 and CDR2: MGHRA and YSYEKL. Trimming took 0 bases from V and 2 from J, leaving 7 bases between them. CDR3: CASSQEGENTGELFF. The CDR3, as DNA: TGCGCCAGCAGCCAAGAAGGGGAAAACACCGGGGAGCTGTTTTTT.

A few counts support this clonotype. The gene calls are TRBV10-2 and TRBJ2-3; TRBD1 might be the D (6 bases). The CDR3 has 13 residues. The germline V gene has CDR1 WSHSY and CDR2 SAAADI. With 2 bases removed from V and 8 bases from J, the gap between germline ends came to 11 bases. The DNA for the CDR3 is TGCGCCAGCAGTGAGACAGGGCGTGGTACGCAGTATTTT. Its protein product is CASSETGRGTQYF.

This clonotype was seen at least ten times. The chain carries TRBV29-1 and TRBJ2-5, with 7 bases lining up with TRBD1. The CDR3 totals 16 residues. Trimming at V came to 7 bases and at J to 2 bases, leaving 16 bases not matched to a gene. Germline lookup yields CDR1 SQVTM and CDR2 ANQGSEA. This CDR3 reads CSARSDWDRAQETQYF. CDR3 bases: TGCAGCGCCCGATCGGATTGGGACAGAGCGCAAGAGACCCAGTACTTC.

Remarks on this clonotype: An end of the junction does not agree with germline; a read error may underlie this. The CDR3, as DNA: TGTGCCATCAGCTTGGGGGGCGATGAGCAGTTCTTC. Translation: CAISLGGDEQFF. V is TRBV11-1 and J is TRBJ2-1, with D tentatively TRBD1 or TRBD2 (6 bases each). Germline V CDR1 and CDR2: SGHAT, FQDESV (reference sequence). The CDR3 covers 12 residues.

Details on this clonotype: Relative to the germline gene, one junction end is altered; a read error may explain this. This sequence joins TRBV11-2 and TRBJ2-5, with 7 nucleotides matching TRBD1. The CDR3 extends over 15 amino acids. Germline CDR1 SGHAT, CDR2 FQNNGV. The CDR3, as DNA: TGTGCCAGCAGCCCCTGGGGGACAGCGAAAGAGGCCCAGTACTTT. It specifies CASSPWGTAKEAQYF.

The gene calls are TRBV10-2 and TRBJ2-1; 9 bases align to TRBD1. The germline V gene has CDR1 WSHSY and CDR2 SAAADI. J was trimmed by 7 bases and V by 4 bases; bases with no gene match: 5. The CDR3 covers 14 residues. This CDR3 reads CASSADRGHNEQFF. In DNA, the CDR3 is TGCGCCAGCAGTGCGGACAGGGGTCATAATGAGCAGTTCTTC.

For this clonotype: A much larger clone sits a single nucleotide away, making a read error possible. V and J are TRBV10-3 and TRBJ1-5; unclear D gene. The CDR3 covers 14 residues. Germline V lookup: CDR1 ENHRY, CDR2 SYGVKD. Between the trimmed V and J ends, which lost 0 bases and 3 bases, there was a span of 6 bases. The CDR3 coding sequence is TGTGCCATCAGTGAGTCGATCTCCAATCAGCCCCAGCATTTT. Its translation: CAISESISNQPQHF.

This clonotype was seen many times. The V gene is TRBV11-2, the J gene TRBJ2-7; D not resolved. The germline gives CDR1 SGHAT, CDR2 FQNNGV. V lost 5 bases to trimming and J lost 7 bases, with 21 bases between them. This CDR3 has 15 residues. CDR3 nucleotides: TGTGCCAGCAGCCAGGAATGGGAAGTGGTAGTGGAGCAGTACTTC. Encoded protein: CASSQEWEVVVEQYF.